This TCR beta chain was retrieved from a study of tumor-infiltrating lymphocytes in localized non-small cell lung cancer. The CDR3 has 14 residues. Germline loops: CDR1 MNHEY, CDR2 SVGAGI. The ends lost 5 bases at V and 5 bases at J; junction bases unmatched: 5. The protocol was immunoSEQ multiplex PCR, while the TCRdb copy is restricted to in-frame clones and leaves out a portion. The sample lists about 23,000 clones; around 70% were seen once. This TCR came from a human donor with non-small cell lung cancer. What was sequenced was lung tumor tissue. The chain employs TRBV6-5 and TRBJ1-4, with 7 bases identical to TRBD1. Here the CDR3 DNA reads TGTGCCAGCAGTGAAGGACAGGAGAATGAAAAACTGTTTTTT. It codes for CASSEGQENEKLFF.